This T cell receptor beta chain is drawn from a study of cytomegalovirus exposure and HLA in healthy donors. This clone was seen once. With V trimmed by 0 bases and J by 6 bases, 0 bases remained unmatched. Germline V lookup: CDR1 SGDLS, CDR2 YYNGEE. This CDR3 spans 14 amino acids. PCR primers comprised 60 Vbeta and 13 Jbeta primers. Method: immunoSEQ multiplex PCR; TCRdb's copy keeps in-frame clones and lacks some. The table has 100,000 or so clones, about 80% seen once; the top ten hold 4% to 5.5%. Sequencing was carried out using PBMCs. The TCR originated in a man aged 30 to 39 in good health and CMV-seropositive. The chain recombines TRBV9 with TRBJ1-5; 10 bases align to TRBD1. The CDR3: CASSVGTGGQPQHF. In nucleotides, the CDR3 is TGTGCCAGCAGCGTAGGGACAGGGGGTCAGCCCCAGCATTTT. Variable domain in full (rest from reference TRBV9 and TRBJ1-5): DSGVTQTPKHLITATGQRVTLRCSPRSGDLSVYWYQQSLDQGLQFLIQYYNGEERAKGNILERFSAQQFPDLHSELNLSSLELGDSALYFCASSVGTGGQPQHFGDGTRLSIL.